The source of this T cell receptor beta chain is a study of blood T cell repertoires in COVID-19. Some clones are missing from TCRdb's copy, which holds only in-frame ones; the method was immunoSEQ multiplex PCR. The sample includes around 250,000 clones, approximately 84% seen only once; the top ten take around 3.6%. As for this clone: This CDR3 is also generated by other DNA sequences in the sample.

In germline, CDR1 is SGDLS, CDR2 YYNGEE. J gave up 4 bases and V 3 bases, and 5 bases lay outside the gene matches. The CDR3 runs 15 residues. The sequence was obtained from a man between 50 and 59 years old who had recovered from COVID-19. What was sequenced was PBMCs or T cells enriched from blood (not recorded which). The chain employs TRBV9 and TRBJ2-1, with TRBD2 identical over 9 bases. The CDR3 sequence is CASSGSGGLYNEQFF. CDR3 DNA: TGTGCCAGCAGCGGTAGCGGGGGATTATACAATGAGCAGTTCTTC.